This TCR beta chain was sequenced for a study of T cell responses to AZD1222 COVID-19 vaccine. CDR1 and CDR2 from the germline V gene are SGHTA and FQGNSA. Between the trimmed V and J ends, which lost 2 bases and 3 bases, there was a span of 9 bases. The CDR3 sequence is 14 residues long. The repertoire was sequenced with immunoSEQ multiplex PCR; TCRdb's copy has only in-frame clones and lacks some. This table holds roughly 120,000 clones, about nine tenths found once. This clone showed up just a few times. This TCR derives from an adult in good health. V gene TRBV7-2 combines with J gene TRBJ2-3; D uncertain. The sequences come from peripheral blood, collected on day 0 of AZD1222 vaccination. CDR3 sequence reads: CASSLRAPTDTQYF. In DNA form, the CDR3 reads TGTGCCAGCAGCTTAAGAGCCCCAACAGATACGCAGTATTTT.